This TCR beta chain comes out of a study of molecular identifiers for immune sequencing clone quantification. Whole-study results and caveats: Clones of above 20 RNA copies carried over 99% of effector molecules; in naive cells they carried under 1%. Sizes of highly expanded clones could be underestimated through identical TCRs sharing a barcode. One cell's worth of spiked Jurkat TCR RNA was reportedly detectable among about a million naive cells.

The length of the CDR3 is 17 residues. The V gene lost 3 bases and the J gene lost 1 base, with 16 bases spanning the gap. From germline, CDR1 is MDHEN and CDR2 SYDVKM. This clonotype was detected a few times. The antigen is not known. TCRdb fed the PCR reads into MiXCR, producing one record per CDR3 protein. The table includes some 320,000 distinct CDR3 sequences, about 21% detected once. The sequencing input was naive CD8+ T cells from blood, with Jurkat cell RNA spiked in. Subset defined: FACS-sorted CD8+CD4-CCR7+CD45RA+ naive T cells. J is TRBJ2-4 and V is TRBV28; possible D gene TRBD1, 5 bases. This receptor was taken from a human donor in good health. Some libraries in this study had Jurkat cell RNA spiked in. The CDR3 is CASSFEGAVGAKNIQYF. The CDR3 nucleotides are TGTGCCAGCAGTTTTGAAGGGGCCGTGGGGGCCAAAAACATTCAGTACTTC.